This T cell receptor (beta chain) was identified during a study of beta chain features in type 1 diabetes. Study-level results: The study found moderately but significantly shorter TCRB CDR3s in all four CD4+ subsets of Type 1 diabetes patients.

This clone was seen a handful of times. Its antigen is still unknown. Reverse transcription of all isolated RNA meant that expressed TCRB transcripts were sequenced. Method: immunoSEQ multiplex PCR; TCRdb's copy keeps in-frame clones and lacks some. The sample records fewer than 400,000 clones, 9.3% being singletons. The sequencing sample was made of central memory CD4+ T cells from blood. The TCR comes from a man between 25 and 39 years old with type 1 diabetes.

CDR3 in amino acids: CASSFGQGNHYGYTF. DNA for the CDR3: TGTGCCAGCAGCTTCGGTCAAGGGAACCACTATGGCTACACCTTC. The gene calls are TRBV5-6 and TRBJ1-2; unclear D gene. Germline lookup yields CDR1 SGHDT and CDR2 YYEEEE. V lost 2 bases to trimming and J lost 3 bases, with 14 bases between them. The CDR3 sequence is 15 residues long.